The 10 T cell receptor beta chains given below trace back to one sample, sequenced in a study of T cells in localized non-small cell lung cancer. The method was immunoSEQ multiplex PCR; TCRdb's version includes in-frame clones alone and lacks a portion of them. The sample yields roughly 36,000 clones, approximately 90% seen once. The sample was PBMCs, taken before any cancer treatment. These receptors were obtained from a man between 40 and 69 years old with stage II lung adenocarcinoma.

The chain carries TRBV5-6 and TRBJ2-7; a possible D gene is TRBD2 (6 bases). Per the germline V gene, CDR1 is SGHDT and CDR2 is YYEEEE. CDR3 length: 16 amino acids. The ends were cut back, 4 bases at V and 1 base at J, with 18 bases in the middle. The CDR3 loop is CASSGTGTTPSYEQYF. CDR3 DNA sequence: TGTGCCAGCAGCGGGACTGGGACCACTCCTTCCTACGAGCAGTACTTC.

V gene TRBV5-1 combines with J gene TRBJ2-3; 10 positions match TRBD1. Germline V gene lookup returns CDR1 SGHRS and CDR2 YFSETQ. There are 15 residues in the CDR3. After removal of 4 bases from V and 3 bases from J, the junction contained 5 bases not matched to a gene. CDR3: CASSRGQGGTDTQYF. The CDR3 DNA sequence: TGCGCCAGCAGCAGAGGACAGGGGGGTACAGATACGCAGTATTTT.

The V gene is TRBV4-1, the J gene TRBJ1-2, with TRBD1 identical over 8 bases. Germline-derived CDR1 and CDR2 are MGHRA and YSYEKL. The CDR3 consists of 14 residues. Trimming cost V 5 bases and J 6 bases; bases outside gene matches: 8. In DNA form, the CDR3 reads TGCGCCAGCAGCGGACAGGGTTTGGTGAATGGCTACACCTTC. Residues: CASSGQGLVNGYTF.

CDR3 residues: CASSVGGTVQLFF. In DNA form, the CDR3 reads TGTGCCAGCAGCGTAGGCGGGACAGTTCAGCTGTTTTTT. The V call is TRBV9, the J call TRBJ2-2; perhaps TRBD1 as D (7 bases). V was trimmed by 0 bases and J by 12 bases, leaving 12 bases between them. The CDR3 runs 13 residues. From germline, CDR1 is SGDLS and CDR2 YYNGEE.

Worth noting for this clone: Other DNA sequences of this sample code for an identical CDR3. As DNA, the CDR3 is TGCAGCGTTGAGGACTATGGCTACACCTTC. Residues: CSVEDYGYTF. This chain joins TRBV29-1 and TRBJ1-2; unclear D gene. The length of the CDR3 is 10 residues. Germline V gene lookup returns CDR1 SQVTM and CDR2 ANQGSEA. Trimming removed 3 bases from V and 3 bases from J, with 2 bases in between.

The chain uses TRBV6-1 and TRBJ1-2; D gene unclear. CDR3 length: 13 residues. Trimming left V 3 bases short and J 7 bases short, with 12 bases between. In germline, CDR1 is MNHNS, CDR2 SASEGT. The CDR3 DNA reads TGTGCCAGCAGTGAGAGAGGCATACGTGGCTACACCTTC. This gives the protein CASSERGIRGYTF.

This clone was seen a single time. The chain is built from TRBV28 and TRBJ1-2; D ambiguous. Germline values: CDR1 MDHEN, CDR2 SYDVKM. This CDR3 is 13 amino acids long. The V end lost 6 bases, the J end lost 7 bases, and 15 bases lay between the germline ends. CDR3 residues: CASSQTDSVGYTF. CDR3 nucleotides: TGTGCCAGCAGCCAGACGGACTCGGTTGGCTACACCTTC.

For the CDR3, the DNA is TGTGCCAGCAGCCCCGGTGGGACAGTGCTCTATGGCTACACCTTC. Its translation is CASSPGGTVLYGYTF. V is TRBV9 and J is TRBJ1-2, with TRBD1 matching 7 bases. Trimming removed 4 bases from V and 4 bases from J; junction bases left unmatched: 10. Germline-derived CDR1 and CDR2 are SGDLS and YYNGEE. The CDR3 has 15 residues. Full variable domain (missing parts from reference TRBV9 and TRBJ1-2): DSGVTQTPKHLITATGQRVTLRCSPRSGDLSVYWYQQSLDQGLQFLIQYYNGEERAKGNILERFSAQQFPDLHSELNLSSLELGDSALYFCASSPGGTVLYGYTFGSGTRLTVV.

The genes are TRBV6-6 and TRBJ2-3; D is uncertain. The CDR3 consists of 14 residues. Germline V lookup: CDR1 MNHNY, CDR2 SVGAGI (reference sequence). The V end lost 0 bases, the J end lost 1 base, and 5 bases lay between the germline ends. CDR3 region: CASSYSSGTDTQYF. The CDR3 coding sequence is TGTGCCAGCAGTTACTCAAGCGGCACAGATACGCAGTATTTT.

This clone has only one observation. The CDR3 DNA sequence: TGTGCCAGCAGGCGTTTACATGAGCAGTTCTTC. Its translation is CASRRLHEQFF. The chain is built from TRBV27 and TRBJ2-1; D uncertain. V lost 6 bases, J lost 8 bases, and 8 bases lay in between. CDR1 is MNHEY and CDR2 is SMNVEV in the germline V gene (reference sequence). The CDR3 covers 11 residues.